Shown below are 10 T cell receptor beta chains from a single sample sequenced in a study of T cells expressing NK-cell markers. TCRdb re-called the 5' RACE reads and gives one entry per CDR3 protein, without DNA. This listing includes 400,000 or so distinct CDR3 sequences. Material: blood T cells: a sorted CD56 or NKG2C T cell subset, CD4+ or CD8+ T cells, or bulk PBMC T cells (not recorded which). The receptors stem from a woman between 50 and 59 years old in good health.

The chain links TRBV5-1 to TRBJ1-1; lacking DNA, the TRBD1 call made by TCRdb goes unchecked. The length of the CDR3 is 15 residues. Germline values: CDR1 SGHRS, CDR2 YFSETQ. The CDR3 protein is CASSPTTGGDTEAFF. Full variable domain (remainder filled in from reference TRBV5-1 and TRBJ1-1): KAGVTQTPRYLIKTRGQQVTLSCSPISGHRSVSWYQQTPGQGLQFLFEYFSETQRNKGNFPGRFSGRQFSNSRSEMNVSTLELGDSALYLCASSPTTGGDTEAFFGQGTRLTVV.

The rearrangement joins TRBV2 to TRBJ2-7. CDR1 SNHLY and CDR2 FYNNEI come from the germline V gene. This CDR3 contains 13 residues. The CDR3: CASADGLSYEQYF.

The chain recombines TRBV4-1 with TRBJ2-1; TCRdb returns TRBD1, unconfirmable since there is no DNA. This CDR3 comprises 17 residues. Germline CDR1 is MGHRA and CDR2 is YSYEKL. CDR3 sequence reads: CASSQVGTWAVYTEQFF.

V and J are TRBV7-3 and TRBJ2-3; TCRdb's D call, TRBD1, is unchecked because there is no DNA. Germline V gene lookup returns CDR1 SGHTA and CDR2 FQGTGA. This CDR3 is built from 18 residues. The CDR3 here is CASSSPRPGQGATDTQYF.

The rearrangement joins TRBV5-1 to TRBJ2-7; TCRdb names TRBD1, which stays unverified in the absence of DNA. The germline CDR1 and CDR2 sequences are SGHRS and YFSETQ. The CDR3 sequence is 14 residues long. CDR3: CASTLGQGDYEQYF.

The chain joins TRBV29-1 to TRBJ2-5; as DNA is missing, the TRBD1 call by TCRdb cannot be tested. Germline V lookup: CDR1 SQVTM, CDR2 ANQGSEA. This CDR3 spans 14 amino acids. CDR3 residues: CSVQTAGQQETQYF.

This chain joins TRBV19 and TRBJ2-7; TCRdb designates TRBD1, a call that cannot be tested without DNA. The V gene's germline CDR1 is LNHDA and CDR2 SQIVND (reference sequence). The CDR3 has 14 residues. The CDR3 here is CASSVGQVRDEQYF.

The chain employs TRBV11-2 and TRBJ2-6. Per the germline V gene, CDR1 is SGHAT and CDR2 is FQNNGV. This CDR3 region has 15 residues. CDR3 residues: CASRISTSGANVLTF.

The chain joins TRBV12-3 or TRBV12-4 to TRBJ2-1; as DNA is missing, the TRBD2 call by TCRdb cannot be tested. The CDR3 loop spans 15 amino acids. CDR3 sequence reads: CASSRASGRAAEQFF.

The chain is built from TRBV25-1 and TRBJ2-2; there is no DNA to check the TCRdb D call of TRBD1. The CDR3 totals 15 residues. CDR1 is MGHDK, CDR2 SYGVNS, per germline. CDR3 sequence: CASSESLDGSGELFF.